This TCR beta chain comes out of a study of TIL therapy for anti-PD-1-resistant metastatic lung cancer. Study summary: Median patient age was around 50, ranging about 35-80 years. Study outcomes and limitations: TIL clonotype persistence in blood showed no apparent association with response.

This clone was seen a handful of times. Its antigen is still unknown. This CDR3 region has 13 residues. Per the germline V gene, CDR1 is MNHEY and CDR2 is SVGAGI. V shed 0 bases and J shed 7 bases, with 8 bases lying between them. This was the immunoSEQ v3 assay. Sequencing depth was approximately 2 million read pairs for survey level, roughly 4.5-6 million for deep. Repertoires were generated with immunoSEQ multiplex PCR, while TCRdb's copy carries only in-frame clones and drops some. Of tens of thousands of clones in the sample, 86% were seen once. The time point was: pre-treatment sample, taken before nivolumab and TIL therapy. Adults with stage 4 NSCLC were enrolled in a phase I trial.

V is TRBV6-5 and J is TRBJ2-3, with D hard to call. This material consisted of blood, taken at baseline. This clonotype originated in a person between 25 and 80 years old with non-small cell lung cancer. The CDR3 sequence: CASSYSGLHTQYF. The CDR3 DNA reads TGTGCCAGCAGTTACTCCGGGCTTCATACGCAGTATTTT.